A single T cell receptor (beta chain) is shown here with its context. Antigen unknown. The repertoire was sequenced with immunoSEQ multiplex PCR; TCRdb's copy has only in-frame clones and lacks some. The sample includes 12,000 to 15,000 clones, roughly 77% seen only once; the top ten take just under 3%. This specimen comes from a study of immune evolution from preneoplasia to lung adenocarcinoma. Study-level findings and limits: From normal lung to invasive adenocarcinoma, top clone frequencies appeared to decrease.

V lost 11 bases and J lost 1; bases outside the gene matches: 4. The germline V gene encodes CDR1 MDHEN and CDR2 SYDVKM. This CDR3 is 13 amino acids long. Sequencing input: FFPE minimally invasive lung adenocarcinoma tissue. The chain is built from TRBV28 and TRBJ1-3, with TRBD1 matching over 8 bases. The TCR was taken from a person between 60 and 80 years old with lung adenocarcinoma. CDR3 coding DNA: TGTGCCTCCAGGGGGCAATCTGGAAACACCATATATTTT. It codes for CASRGQSGNTIYF.